This section outlines one T cell receptor (beta chain) sequence together with its context. Its antigen is still unknown. The source of the sample is a study of vaccination effects on CD4 cells after COVID-19. Study-wide results and limits: Healthy vaccinees had only 1 of 255 vaccine-induced clones cross-react with common cold coronaviruses. Long after vaccination, the clones induced by infection and by vaccine shrank markedly in size.

CD4+ T cells specific for antigen were expanded with viral peptide pools by the ViraFEST assay before sequencing. On roughly day 9 of culture, CD4+ T cells were separated out. Testing of the vaccine recipients showed negative nucleocapsid antibodies and no prior SARS-CoV-2 infection. About 2.2 million PBMC per well were cultured with around 9.1 IU/ml IL-2 and approximately 10 ug/ml peptides. Half the medium was replaced with IL-2 medium on days 3 and 7. Sequenced by immunoSEQ multiplex PCR; TCRdb stores in-frame clones only, minus some. Among 25,000 to 35,000 clones, 75% to 85% were seen once, and the ten largest hold 25% to 30%. Trimming at V came to 8 bases and at J to 3 bases, leaving 13 bases not matched to a gene. This CDR3 has 16 residues. From germline, CDR1 is MDHEN and CDR2 SYDVKM.

The rearrangement links TRBV28 to TRBJ1-1, with 9 bases matching TRBD1. This TCR came from a human donor who received a COVID-19 vaccine. The sequencing used CD4+ T cells from PBMCs cultured with SARS-CoV-2 spike peptides, collected before COVID-19 vaccination. The CDR3 nucleotides read TGTGCCAGCGTAATTCGCCAAACAGGGGGCTACACTGAAGCTTTCTTT. It codes for CASVIRQTGGYTEAFF. The full variable domain, with the rest looked up from reference TRBV28 and TRBJ1-1, is DVKVTQSSRYLVKRTGEKVFLECVQDMDHENMFWYRQDPGLGLRLIYFSYDVKMKEKGDIPEGYSVSREKKERFSLILESASTNQTSMYLCASVIRQTGGYTEAFFGQGTRLTVV.